These 5 T cell receptor beta chains were all obtained from the same sample, sequenced in a study of CD8 T cells in Susac syndrome (dated by TCRdb to the late 2010s). Library prep was done by the immunoSEQ multiplex PCR assay. RNA was extracted with the RNeasy kit and about 0.5 to 1 ug was reverse transcribed using random hexamers. TCRdb reprocessing: public reads trimmed at Q25 with fastp, clones called with MiXCR, in-frame beta chains kept. Duplicate CDR3 protein sequences are folded into a single record with the most common DNA and genes. The sample table lists over 100,000 distinct CDR3 sequences, nearly 96% of them with a count of one. In total, the top ten clones hold 0.12% to 0.15% of the sample. Sequenced sample: CD4+ T cells from PBMCs. The receptors come from a human donor with Susac syndrome.

V usage is TRBV19 and J usage is TRBJ2-1; 13 bases agree with TRBD2. The CDR3 extends over 16 amino acids. Trimming took 5 bases from V and 8 from J; bases not matched to a gene: 9. Germline V gives CDR1 LNHDA, CDR2 SQIVND (reference sequence). CDR3 coding DNA: TGTGCCAGTAGTCCCCGGACTAGCGGGAGCAAGGATGAGCAGTTCTTC. This encodes CASSPRTSGSKDEQFF. The whole variable domain, remainder taken from reference TRBV19 and TRBJ2-1, is DGGITQSPKYLFRKEGQNVTLSCEQNLNHDAMYWYRQDPGQGLRLIYYSQIVNDFQKGDIAEGYSVSREKKESFPLTVTSAQKNPTAFYLCASSPRTSGSKDEQFFGPGTRLTVL.

J is TRBJ1-2 and V is TRBV12-3 or TRBV12-4, with unresolved D. Trimming took 5 bases from V and 5 from J, leaving 15 bases between them. The CDR3 is made up of 14 amino acids. The CDR3 protein is CASSTGEALYGYTF. CDR3 sequence (DNA): TGTGCCAGCAGTACGGGAGAGGCCCTTTATGGCTACACCTTC.

The V call is TRBV29-1, the J call TRBJ2-7; 8 nucleotides agree with TRBD2. From germline, CDR1 is SQVTM and CDR2 ANQGSEA. The CDR3 spans 14 residues. Unmatched junction bases numbered 9, after V lost 5 bases and J lost 3 bases. The CDR3: CSVKGSGNIYEQYF. Here the CDR3 DNA reads TGCAGCGTTAAGGGTAGCGGGAATATCTACGAGCAGTACTTC.

V gene TRBV9 combines with J gene TRBJ2-1; 11 bases agree with TRBD1. The germline V gene has CDR1 SGDLS and CDR2 YYNGEE. The CDR3 has 15 amino acids. Trimming at V came to 3 bases and at J to 4 bases, leaving 3 bases not matched to a gene. CDR3 in DNA: TGTGCCAGCAGCGCCGGGACAGGGGGATACAATGAGCAGTTCTTC. Translated: CASSAGTGGYNEQFF.

The chain carries TRBV25-1 and TRBJ2-1; 7 nucleotides align to TRBD1. Trimming removed 1 base from V and 6 bases from J; junction bases left unmatched: 3. Germline V CDR1 and CDR2: MGHDK, SYGVNS. The CDR3 is made up of 14 amino acids. The CDR3 DNA is TGTGCCAGCAGTGAATCCACAGGGGTCAATGAGCAGTTCTTC. This codes for CASSESTGVNEQFF. The full variable domain, in which reference TRBV25-1 and TRBJ2-1 provide the parts outside the CDR3, is EADIYQTPRYLVIGTGKKITLECSQTMGHDKMYWYQQDPGMELHLIHYSYGVNSTEKGDLSSESTVSRIRTEHFPLTLESARPSHTSQYLCASSESTGVNEQFFGPGTRLTVL.